Listed below are T cell receptor beta chains from one sample, sequenced in a study of T cell responses to AZD1222 COVID-19 vaccine. Clones were read by immunoSEQ multiplex PCR, and TCRdb kept only the in-frame ones, dropping some. The table has over 45,000 clones, 89% seen once. Specimen: peripheral blood, collected on day 0 of AZD1222 vaccination. The receptors here all came from an adult in good health. CDR3s include the opening cysteine and the closing phenylalanine or tryptophan. D genes are given only for firm matches. Clone sizes are given selectively: once, few, many, or a class where the clone is expanded.

d_call clone_size j_call v_call cdr3_aa cdr3_nt
TRBD1 NA TRBJ1-1 TRBV6-4 CASSPGTGTRTEAFF TGTGCCAGCAGTCCCGGGACAGGGACAAGAACTGAAGCTTTCTTT
NA NA TRBJ1-1 TRBV19 CASSKSGRGGGTEAFF TGTGCCAGTAGTAAAAGTGGCAGGGGCGGGGGCACTGAAGCTTTCTTT
TRBD2 NA TRBJ2-3 TRBV7-6 CASSSLGGSSTDTQYF TGTGCCAGCAGCTCCCTGGGAGGGAGTAGTACAGATACGCAGTATTTT
TRBD1 NA TRBJ2-5 TRBV18 CASSGTGEETQYF TGTGCCAGCTCCGGGACAGGGGAAGAGACCCAGTACTTC
NA NA TRBJ2-1 TRBV5-1 CASSLVAGNNEQFF TGCGCCAGCAGCTTGGTCGCCGGGAACAATGAGCAGTTCTTC
NA NA TRBJ2-1 TRBV12-5 CASMEGATYYNEQFF TGTGCTAGTATGGAGGGGGCAACCTACTACAATGAGCAGTTCTTC
TRBD1 NA TRBJ1-5 TRBV19 CASSTRTGSIPIPSNQPQHF TGTGCCAGTAGTACCCGGACAGGGTCAATCCCGATACCTAGCAATCAGCCCCAGCATTTT
NA NA TRBJ2-4 TRBV10-1 CASSSPSDEWDPKNIQYF TGCGCCAGCAGTTCCCCAAGCGACGAATGGGATCCCAAAAACATTCAGTACTTC
NA few TRBJ2-3 TRBV4-1 CASSQVARYTDTQYF TGCGCCAGCAGCCAGGTAGCGCGGTACACAGATACGCAGTATTTT
NA NA TRBJ1-3 TRBV24-1 CATSDLSRAPVHINTIYF TGTGCCACCAGTGATTTGTCGAGGGCTCCTGTTCATATAAACACCATATATTTT
TRBD2 NA TRBJ2-1 TRBV5-1 CASSLGGREYNEQFF TGCGCCAGCAGCTTGGGAGGGAGGGAGTACAATGAGCAGTTCTTC
NA NA TRBJ2-7 TRBV14 CASSQAYEQYF TGTGCCAGCAGCCAAGCCTACGAGCAGTACTTC
NA few TRBJ2-3 TRBV6-1 CASSELVPGADTQYF TGTGCCAGCAGTGAACTGGTCCCGGGTGCAGATACGCAGTATTTT
NA NA TRBJ1-1 TRBV2 CASSAGNTEAFF TGTGCCAGCAGTGCAGGGAACACTGAAGCTTTCTTT
NA NA TRBJ2-7 TRBV12-3/TRBV12-4 CASSFDLTSQYF TGTGCCAGCAGTTTCGATCTGACCTCGCAGTACTTC
NA NA TRBJ1-1 TRBV4-1 CASSQVSGSEAFF TGCGCCAGCAGCCAAGTATCCGGGTCTGAAGCTTTCTTT
TRBD2 NA TRBJ2-5 TRBV5-5 CASSLGLAGGHRETQYF TGTGCCAGCAGCTTGGGGCTAGCGGGAGGACATCGGGAGACCCAGTACTTC
TRBD2 NA TRBJ2-3 TRBV6-5 CASSHRGGDTQYF TGTGCCAGCAGCCATCGGGGGGGCGATACGCAGTATTTT
NA NA TRBJ2-5 TRBV7-2 CASRRTAQETQYF TGTGCCAGCAGGAGGACAGCACAAGAGACCCAGTACTTC
TRBD2 NA TRBJ2-7 TRBV15 CATMASVAGVPGYEQYF TGTGCCACCATGGCGTCGGTAGCGGGAGTACCCGGATACGAGCAGTACTTC
TRBD1 NA TRBJ2-3 TRBV9 CASSPAGQGGTDTQYF TGTGCCAGCAGCCCCGCCGGACAGGGCGGCACAGATACGCAGTATTTT
NA NA TRBJ1-2 TRBV28 CATRGDSSHGYTF TGTGCCACTAGGGGAGACAGTTCCCATGGCTACACCTTC
NA NA TRBJ1-2 TRBV10-3 CAISETGIYGYTF TGTGCCATCAGTGAGACAGGGATCTATGGCTACACCTTC
NA NA TRBJ1-1 TRBV9 CASSPQTDMNTEAFF TGTGCCAGCAGCCCACAGACAGACATGAACACTGAAGCTTTCTTT
NA NA TRBJ1-1 TRBV7-8 CASSPQTGGMNTEAFF TGTGCCAGCAGCCCACAGACAGGTGGGATGAACACTGAAGCTTTCTTT
TRBD1 NA TRBJ2-1 TRBV19 CASSIVAGSSGGNEQFF TGTGCCAGTAGTATAGTAGCAGGAAGTTCAGGGGGCAATGAGCAGTTCTTC
NA NA TRBJ1-5 TRBV15 CATSRDRGAGQPQHF TGTGCCACCAGCAGAGACCGGGGCGCGGGTCAGCCCCAGCATTTT
NA NA TRBJ1-5 TRBV28 CASSLSGVRGGQPQHF TGTGCCAGCAGTTTATCGGGCGTAAGGGGCGGTCAGCCCCAGCATTTT
NA NA TRBJ1-4 TRBV5-1 CASRPGANEKLFF TGCGCCAGCAGACCGGGCGCGAATGAAAAACTGTTTTTT
NA NA TRBJ2-7 TRBV6-5 CASRGYEQYF TGTGCCAGCAGGGGATACGAGCAGTACTTC
TRBD2 NA TRBJ2-1 TRBV29-1 CSAGLAVNEQFF TGCAGCGCGGGACTAGCTGTGAATGAGCAGTTCTTC
NA NA TRBJ2-2 TRBV5-5 CASSFADPHSMSPNTGELFF TGTGCCAGCAGCTTCGCCGATCCCCACAGTATGAGTCCGAACACCGGGGAGCTGTTTTTT
TRBD1 NA TRBJ2-7 TRBV29-1 CSVRTGQYEQYF TGCAGCGTTAGGACAGGCCAGTACGAGCAGTACTTC
TRBD1 NA TRBJ1-6 TRBV2 CASSDGTGNSPLHF TGTGCCAGCAGCGACGGGACAGGGAATTCACCCCTCCACTTT
NA NA TRBJ1-1 TRBV28 CASSRVLNMNTEAFF TGTGCCAGCAGCCGCGTCCTGAACATGAACACTGAAGCTTTCTTT
NA NA TRBJ1-6 TRBV12-3/TRBV12-4 CASSLGGNSPLHF TGTGCCAGCAGTTTAGGGGGGAATTCACCCCTCCACTTT
NA NA TRBJ1-1 TRBV27 CATLSTGLTEAFF TGTGCCACCTTATCCACAGGGCTCACTGAAGCTTTCTTT
NA NA TRBJ1-2 TRBV21-1 CASSAIFRCGQGAHGYTF TGTGCCAGCAGCGCAATTTTTCGGTGCGGACAGGGGGCTCATGGCTACACCTTC
NA once TRBJ2-2 TRBV7-9 CASSLVQGNTGELFF TGTGCCAGCAGCTTAGTCCAGGGTAACACCGGGGAGCTGTTTTTT
NA once TRBJ2-2 TRBV29-1 CSVDRGHTGELFF TGCAGCGTTGATCGGGGGCACACCGGGGAGCTGTTTTTT
NA NA TRBJ1-5 TRBV10-2 CATLGFPNQPQHF TGCGCCACTTTGGGCTTCCCAAATCAGCCCCAGCATTTT